The 27 T cell receptor beta chains below were found in one sample sequenced in a study of beta chain features in type 1 diabetes. Investigators reverse transcribed all isolated RNA, so they sequenced expressed TCRB transcripts. Repertoires were generated with immunoSEQ multiplex PCR, while TCRdb's copy carries only in-frame clones and drops some. The data hold fewer than 900,000 clones, with around a sixth observed a single time. The sample consisted of naive CD4+ T cells from blood. The receptors come from a woman in her late teens or twenties in good health.

This chain connects TRBV7-2 to TRBJ1-3; no definite D call. This CDR3 has 18 amino acids. CDR1 SGHTA and CDR2 FQGNSA come from the germline V gene. Trimming shortened V by 1 base and J by 5 bases, and 21 bases separated the two germline ends. This chain's CDR3 is CASSLVLAARERRNTIYF. The CDR3 DNA sequence: TGTGCCAGCAGCTTAGTCCTCGCCGCAAGGGAACGAAGAAACACCATATATTTT.

This chain links TRBV29-1 with TRBJ2-5; 10 nucleotides align to TRBD2. The CDR3 runs 15 residues. V was clipped by 3 bases and J by 0 bases; unmatched bases: 4. Germline V gives CDR1 SQVTM, CDR2 ANQGSEA. The CDR3 DNA reads TGCAGCGTTGATGGACTAGCGGTAAACCAAGAGACCCAGTACTTC. This codes for CSVDGLAVNQETQYF.

This clone has only a few counts. The chain recombines TRBV5-1 with TRBJ2-5; D unclear. The CDR3 runs to 14 residues. Germline assignment: CDR1 SGHRS and CDR2 YFSETQ. With 0 bases removed from V and 5 bases from J, the gap between germline ends came to 11 bases. The CDR3 region has the DNA TGCGCCAGCAGCTTGGAGGGAAGCAAGGAGACCCAGTACTTC. This translates into CASSLEGSKETQYF.

This clone was picked up a small number of times. V usage is TRBV6-1 and J usage is TRBJ2-3; TRBD1 is a possible D gene (5 bases). Germline V gene lookup returns CDR1 MNHNS and CDR2 SASEGT. V lost 0 bases, J lost 2 bases, and 9 bases lay in between. The CDR3 spans 15 residues. The CDR3 nucleotides read TGTGCCAGCAGTGAAGCGCCGACAGTCACAGATACGCAGTATTTT. Encoded protein: CASSEAPTVTDTQYF.

The rearrangement joins TRBV6-5 to TRBJ2-4; 8 bases line up with TRBD2. Trimming removed 6 bases from V and 0 bases from J; junction bases left unmatched: 4. The CDR3 spans 15 residues. The V gene's germline CDR1 is MNHEY and CDR2 SVGAGI. The CDR3 DNA follows: TGTGCCAGCAGAGGTAGCGGGATAGCCAAAAACATTCAGTACTTC. It is translated as CASRGSGIAKNIQYF.

The chain has TRBV7-2 and TRBJ2-5; D remains unclear. Trimming removed 1 base from V and 0 bases from J, with 6 bases in between. CDR1 is SGHTA and CDR2 is FQGNSA in the germline V gene. CDR3 length: 14 amino acids. CDR3 nucleotide sequence: TGTGCCAGCAGCTTAGGCGGACACCAAGAGACCCAGTACTTC. It is translated as CASSLGGHQETQYF.

This chain connects TRBV23-1 to TRBJ2-2; 9 bases agree with TRBD2. TRBV23-1 is marked as an open reading frame, function uncertain. The CDR3 runs 14 residues. Trimming at V came to 10 bases and at J to 7 bases, leaving 10 bases not matched to a gene. The CDR3 protein is CATCPSGNVGELFF. In DNA form, the CDR3 reads TGCGCCACCTGTCCTAGCGGGAATGTCGGGGAGCTGTTTTTT.

This chain connects TRBV7-8 to TRBJ2-2; D unclear. The V gene lost 3 bases and the J gene lost 6 bases, with 8 bases spanning the gap. The CDR3 runs to 13 residues. Per germline, CDR1 SGHVS and CDR2 FQNEAQ. CDR3 DNA sequence: TGTGCCAGCAGCTTTCTCGGCGCCGGGGAGCTGTTTTTT. Translating it yields CASSFLGAGELFF.

This clone turned up a few times. The chain combines TRBV4-3 with TRBJ2-3, with D unclear. Trimming took off 3 bases at V and 6 bases at J, with 10 bases between the two ends. This CDR3 has 13 residues. The V gene's germline CDR1 is LGHNA and CDR2 YSLEER. The CDR3 loop is CASSQKLLDTQYF. Written as DNA, the CDR3 is TGCGCCAGCAGCCAGAAGCTCCTCGATACGCAGTATTTT.

The chain recombines TRBV9 with TRBJ2-7; 7 bases map to TRBD2. Germline CDR1 SGDLS, CDR2 YYNGEE. V was pared by 4 bases and J by 6 bases, with 25 bases of the junction left unmatched. This CDR3 region has 19 residues. DNA of the CDR3: TGTGCCAGCAGCCCACATGGGGAGGGAGGGATTGGCTCTATACGCGAGCAGTACTTC. It encodes CASSPHGEGGIGSIREQYF.

This clone was picked up many times. The V and J genes are TRBV2 and TRBJ2-6; the D gene is possibly TRBD2 (5 bases). V was cut by 2 bases and J by 0 bases, with 5 bases left in between. The CDR3 has 15 residues. Germline V CDR1 and CDR2: SNHLY, FYNNEI. In nucleotides, the CDR3 is TGTGCCAGCAGTGAACGGGGCTCTGGGGCCAACGTCCTGACTTTC. Translated: CASSERGSGANVLTF.

The V and J genes are TRBV7-9 and TRBJ1-2; D is possibly TRBD1 (5 bases). Trimming shortened V by 5 bases and J by 6 bases, and 13 bases separated the two germline ends. The CDR3 covers 13 residues. Per germline, CDR1 SEHNR and CDR2 FQNEAQ (reference sequence). The CDR3 DNA reads TGTGCCAGCAGCCCGGGACCCTTCAATGGCTACACCTTC. This codes for CASSPGPFNGYTF. The complete variable domain, with remaining parts taken from reference TRBV7-9 and TRBJ1-2, reads DTGVSQNPRHKITKRGQNVTFRCDPISEHNRLYWYRQTLGQGPEFLTYFQNEAQLEKSRLLSDRFSAERPKGSFSTLEIQRTEQGDSAMYLCASSPGPFNGYTFGSGTRLTVV.

The V call is TRBV2, the J call TRBJ2-7; D uncertain. The germline V gene has CDR1 SNHLY and CDR2 FYNNEI. Trimming took off 2 bases at V and 1 base at J, with 6 bases between the two ends. The CDR3 covers 13 residues. The CDR3 nucleotides are TGTGCCAGCAGTGAATCGCAGTCCTACGAGCAGTACTTC. The encoded protein is CASSESQSYEQYF.

The chain joins TRBV29-1 to TRBJ2-1; the D gene is possibly TRBD1 (6 bases). Germline-derived CDR1 and CDR2 are SQVTM and ANQGSEA. V lost 6 bases and J 6 bases, leaving 12 bases between the germline ends. This CDR3 has 12 amino acids. The CDR3: CSVRLQGNEQFF. The CDR3 DNA reads TGCAGCGTGCGCCTACAGGGCAATGAGCAGTTCTTC.

The J gene is TRBJ2-3, the V gene TRBV5-6; 8 bases align to TRBD2. Germline CDR1 reads SGHDT; CDR2 reads YYEEEE. This CDR3 region has 15 residues. V shed 0 bases, J shed 6 bases, and the junction held 6 bases outside the gene matches. CDR3 DNA: TGTGCCAGCAGCTTGGTGGCGGGAGGTGCGGATACGCAGTATTTT. As protein: CASSLVAGGADTQYF. Using reference TRBV5-6 and TRBJ2-3 for the parts outside the CDR3, the full variable domain is DAGVTQSPTHLIKTRGQQVTLRCSPKSGHDTVSWYQQALGQGPQFIFQYYEEEERQRGNFPDRFSGHQFPNYSSELNVNALLLGDSALYLCASSLVAGGADTQYFGPGTRLTVL.

This clone appeared a few times. The chain employs TRBV7-2 and TRBJ1-1; the D gene is possibly TRBD1 (5 bases). The CDR3 length is 18 residues. The germline gives CDR1 SGHTA, CDR2 FQGNSA. The V and J ends lost 4 bases and 1 base respectively, with 22 bases between them. CDR3 loop: CASSSRWMLAGRNTEAFF. The CDR3 DNA sequence: TGTGCCAGCAGCTCCAGGTGGATGTTGGCAGGGAGGAACACTGAAGCTTTCTTT.

This clone came up a few times. V gene TRBV14 combines with J gene TRBJ2-5; TRBD2 matches 14 bases. The CDR3 totals 20 residues. Per the germline V gene, CDR1 is SGHDN and CDR2 is FVKESK. J gave up 3 bases and V 1 base, and 13 bases lay outside the gene matches. The CDR3 sequence is CASSQGLAGGTTSPEETQYF. The CDR3 region has the DNA TGTGCCAGCAGCCAAGGACTAGCGGGAGGGACTACCTCCCCAGAAGAGACCCAGTACTTC.

J is TRBJ2-2 and V is TRBV6-5, with a possible D match to TRBD1 (6 bases). CDR3 length equals 14 residues. V was trimmed by 5 bases and J by 7 bases, leaving 14 bases between them. CDR1 and CDR2 from the germline V gene are MNHEY and SVGAGI. This chain's CDR3 is CASSMYRALGELFF. CDR3 in DNA: TGTGCCAGCAGTATGTACAGGGCCCTCGGGGAGCTGTTTTTT.

This clone was recorded a few times. The chain recombines TRBV7-2 with TRBJ1-1; D unclear. The CDR3 sequence is 16 residues long. The V end lost 1 base, the J end lost 0 bases, and 12 bases lay between the germline ends. CDR1 and CDR2 (germline): SGHTA, FQGNSA. In DNA form, the CDR3 reads TGTGCCAGCAGCTTAGTTCCGGGTATGGTGAACACTGAAGCTTTCTTT. This translates into CASSLVPGMVNTEAFF.

V and J are TRBV18 and TRBJ1-2; TRBD1 aligns across 7 bases. Germline V gene lookup returns CDR1 KGHSH and CDR2 LQKENI. The CDR3 is 14 residues long. After removal of 2 bases from V and 0 bases from J, the junction contained 0 bases not matched to a gene. The CDR3 reads CASSPTGANYGYTF. CDR3 nucleotide sequence: TGTGCCAGCTCACCAACAGGGGCTAACTATGGCTACACCTTC.

The gene calls are TRBV9 and TRBJ2-2; D unresolved. Per germline, CDR1 SGDLS and CDR2 YYNGEE. Trimming took off 6 bases at V and 0 bases at J, with 15 bases between the two ends. The CDR3 loop spans 16 amino acids. CDR3: CASIPIVNANTGELFF. The CDR3 region has the DNA TGTGCCAGCATCCCTATAGTAAACGCGAACACCGGGGAGCTGTTTTTT.

Only a few counts were recorded for this clone. The chain recombines TRBV27 with TRBJ2-3; D ambiguous. The germline V gene has CDR1 MNHEY and CDR2 SMNVEV (reference sequence). The V gene lost 5 bases and the J gene lost 12 bases, with 15 bases spanning the gap. This CDR3 is 12 amino acids long. The CDR3 DNA sequence: TGTGCCAGCAGTCCCCGCCCCTATCCTCAGTATTTT. It translates to CASSPRPYPQYF.

This clone was observed a few times. This could be a read error, since a much larger clone is one nucleotide away. Different DNA sequences within this sample yield the same CDR3. The chain couples TRBV5-4 to TRBJ2-5, with D uncertain. Trimming took 2 bases from V and 2 from J, leaving 1 base between them. The length of the CDR3 is 11 residues. Germline CDR1 reads SGHNT; CDR2 reads YYREEE (reference sequence). In DNA, the CDR3 is TGTGCCAGCAGCTTTCAAGAGACCCAGTACTTC. Its protein is CASSFQETQYF.

The chain joins TRBV11-2 to TRBJ2-5; 10 nucleotides align to TRBD2. The J segment lost 5 bases and the V segment lost 5 bases, leaving 14 bases of the junction unmatched. Germline CDR1 and CDR2: SGHAT and FQNNGV. The CDR3 consists of 17 residues. The CDR3: CASSPPTSGSVRETQYF. Written as DNA, the CDR3 is TGTGCCAGCAGCCCCCCGACTAGCGGGTCCGTGCGTGAGACCCAGTACTTC.

J is TRBJ2-2 and V is TRBV6-6; unclear D gene. Germline CDR1 MNHNY, CDR2 SVGAGI (reference sequence). Deletions cut 6 bases from V and 0 bases from J, with 8 bases between. This CDR3 has 14 amino acids. The DNA for the CDR3 is TGTGCCAGCAGCACAGTACCGAACACCGGGGAGCTGTTTTTT. This translates into CASSTVPNTGELFF.

V usage is TRBV2 and J usage is TRBJ2-1, with TRBD2 identical over 10 bases. V gave up 8 bases and J gave up 0 bases; unmatched junction bases: 4. The CDR3 consists of 15 residues. Germline V lookup: CDR1 SNHLY, CDR2 FYNNEI. Here the CDR3 reads CASRGLALSYNEQFF. The CDR3 DNA follows: TGTGCCAGCCGGGGACTAGCGCTCTCCTACAATGAGCAGTTCTTC.

The rearrangement links TRBV23-1 to TRBJ1-5; D not resolved. TRBV23-1 has ORF status, its function being uncertain. The CDR3 contains 19 residues. Trimming pared 6 bases from V and 3 bases from J, leaving 27 bases between. This chain's CDR3 is CASSLDNWGDGSNNQPQHF. The DNA of the CDR3 is TGCGCCAGCAGCCTAGATAATTGGGGAGACGGGTCTAACAATCAGCCCCAGCATTTT.